This TCR beta chain was captured by sequencing in a study of blood T cells in healthy people across ages. The V and J ends lost 0 bases and 0 bases respectively, with 15 bases between them. The CDR3 contains 18 residues. Per germline, CDR1 SQVTM and CDR2 ANQGSEA. The second PCR ran roughly 7 to 11 cycles with a sample-barcoded 5' primer and J-beta primers. TCRdb re-derived calls from the 5' RACE reads in MiXCR, one entry per CDR3 protein. The sample records around 750,000 distinct CDR3 sequences, roughly 53% being singletons. V gene TRBV29-1 combines with J gene TRBJ2-6; D unresolved. Material: blood. This sequence originates from a man at least 80 years old in good health. The CDR3 region is CSVEDPLGHYSGANVLTF. DNA of the CDR3: TGCAGCGTTGAAGACCCTCTGGGCCACTACTCTGGGGCCAACGTCCTGACTTTC.